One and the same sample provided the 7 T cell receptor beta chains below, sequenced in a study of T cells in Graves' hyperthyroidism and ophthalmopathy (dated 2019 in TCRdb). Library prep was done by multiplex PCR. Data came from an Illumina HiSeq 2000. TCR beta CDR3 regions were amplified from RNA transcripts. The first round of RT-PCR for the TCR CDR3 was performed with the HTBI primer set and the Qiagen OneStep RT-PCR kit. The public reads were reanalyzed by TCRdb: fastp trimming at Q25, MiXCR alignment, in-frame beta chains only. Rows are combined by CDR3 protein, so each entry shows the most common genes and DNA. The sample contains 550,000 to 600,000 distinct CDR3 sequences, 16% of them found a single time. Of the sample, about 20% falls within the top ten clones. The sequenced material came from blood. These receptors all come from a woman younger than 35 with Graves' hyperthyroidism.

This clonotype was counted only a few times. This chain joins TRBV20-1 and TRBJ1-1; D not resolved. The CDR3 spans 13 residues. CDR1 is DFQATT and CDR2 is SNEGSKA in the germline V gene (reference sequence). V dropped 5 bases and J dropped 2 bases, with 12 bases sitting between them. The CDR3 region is CSAGSALNTEAFF. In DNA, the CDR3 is TGCAGTGCTGGCAGCGCCTTAAACACTGAAGCTTTCTTT.

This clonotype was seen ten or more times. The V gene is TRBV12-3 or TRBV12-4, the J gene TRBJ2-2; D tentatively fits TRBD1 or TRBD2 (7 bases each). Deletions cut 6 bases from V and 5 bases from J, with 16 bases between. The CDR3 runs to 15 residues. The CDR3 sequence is CASRPTGEGTGELFF. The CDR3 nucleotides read TGTGCCAGCAGACCCACAGGGGAGGGGACCGGGGAGCTGTTTTTT.

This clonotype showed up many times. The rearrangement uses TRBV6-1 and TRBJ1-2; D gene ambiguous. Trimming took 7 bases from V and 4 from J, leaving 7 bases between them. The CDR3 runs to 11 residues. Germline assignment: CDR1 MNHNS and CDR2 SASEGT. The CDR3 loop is CASTRGYGYTF. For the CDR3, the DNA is TGTGCCAGCACCCGGGGCTATGGCTACACCTTC.

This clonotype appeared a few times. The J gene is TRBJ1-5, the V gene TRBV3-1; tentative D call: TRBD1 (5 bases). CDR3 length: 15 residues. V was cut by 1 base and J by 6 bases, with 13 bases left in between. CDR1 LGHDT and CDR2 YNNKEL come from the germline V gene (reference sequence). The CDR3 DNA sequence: TGTGCCAGCAGCCAAGGCGTGGCAGGGACTCAGCCCCAGCATTTT. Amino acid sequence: CASSQGVAGTQPQHF.

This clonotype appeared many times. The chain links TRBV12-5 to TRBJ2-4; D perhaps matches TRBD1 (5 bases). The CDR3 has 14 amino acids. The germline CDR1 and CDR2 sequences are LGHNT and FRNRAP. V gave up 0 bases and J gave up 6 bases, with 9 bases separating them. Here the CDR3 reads CASGLVTDGNIQYF. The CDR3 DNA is TGTGCTAGTGGTTTGGTGACAGATGGAAACATTCAGTACTTC.

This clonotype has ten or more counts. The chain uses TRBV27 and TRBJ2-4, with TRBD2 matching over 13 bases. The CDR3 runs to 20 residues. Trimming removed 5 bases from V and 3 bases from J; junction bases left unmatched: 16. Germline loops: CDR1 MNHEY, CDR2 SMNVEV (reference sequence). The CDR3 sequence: CASSPLTGLAGRGGKNIQYF. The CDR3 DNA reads TGTGCCAGCAGTCCTTTGACGGGACTAGCGGGAAGAGGGGGCAAAAACATTCAGTACTTC.

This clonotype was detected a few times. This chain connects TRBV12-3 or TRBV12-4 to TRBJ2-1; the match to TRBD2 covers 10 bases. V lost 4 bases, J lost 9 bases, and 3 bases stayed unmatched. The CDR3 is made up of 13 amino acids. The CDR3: CASSSVAGGEQFF. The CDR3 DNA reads TGTGCCAGCAGTTCTGTAGCGGGGGGTGAGCAGTTCTTC.